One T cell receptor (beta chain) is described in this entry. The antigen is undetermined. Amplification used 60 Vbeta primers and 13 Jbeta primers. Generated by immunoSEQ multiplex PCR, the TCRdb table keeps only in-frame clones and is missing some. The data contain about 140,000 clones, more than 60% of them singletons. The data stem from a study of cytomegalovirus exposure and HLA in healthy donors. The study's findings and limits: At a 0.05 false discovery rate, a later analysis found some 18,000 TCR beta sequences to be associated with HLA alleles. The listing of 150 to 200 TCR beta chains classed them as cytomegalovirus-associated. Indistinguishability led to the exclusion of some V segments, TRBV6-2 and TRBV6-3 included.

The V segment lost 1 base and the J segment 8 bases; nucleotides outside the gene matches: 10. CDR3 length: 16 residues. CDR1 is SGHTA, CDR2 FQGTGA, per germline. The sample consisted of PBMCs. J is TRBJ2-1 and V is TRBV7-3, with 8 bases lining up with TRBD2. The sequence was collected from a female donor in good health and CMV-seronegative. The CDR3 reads CASSLMVGGGRYEQFF. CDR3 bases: TGTGCCAGCAGCTTAATGGTCGGGGGGGGCCGCTATGAGCAGTTCTTC.